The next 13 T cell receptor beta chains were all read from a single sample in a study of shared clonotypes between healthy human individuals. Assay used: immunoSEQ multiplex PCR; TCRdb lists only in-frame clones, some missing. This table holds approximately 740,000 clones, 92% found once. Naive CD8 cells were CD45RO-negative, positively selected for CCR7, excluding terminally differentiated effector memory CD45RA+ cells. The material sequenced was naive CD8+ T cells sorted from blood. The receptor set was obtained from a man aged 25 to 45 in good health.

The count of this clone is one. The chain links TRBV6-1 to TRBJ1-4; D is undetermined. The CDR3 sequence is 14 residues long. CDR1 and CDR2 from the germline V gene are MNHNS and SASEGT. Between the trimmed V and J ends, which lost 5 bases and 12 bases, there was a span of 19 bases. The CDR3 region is CASSTRTSPEELFF. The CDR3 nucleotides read TGTGCCAGCAGTACCCGAACGTCCCCCGAAGAACTGTTTTTT.

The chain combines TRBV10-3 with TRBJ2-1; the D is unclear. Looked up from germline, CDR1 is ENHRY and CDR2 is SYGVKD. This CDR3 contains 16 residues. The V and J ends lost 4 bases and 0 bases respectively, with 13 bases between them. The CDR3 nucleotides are TGTGCCATCAGTGGGGCCATTGAGAGCTCCTACAATGAGCAGTTCTTC. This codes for CAISGAIESSYNEQFF.

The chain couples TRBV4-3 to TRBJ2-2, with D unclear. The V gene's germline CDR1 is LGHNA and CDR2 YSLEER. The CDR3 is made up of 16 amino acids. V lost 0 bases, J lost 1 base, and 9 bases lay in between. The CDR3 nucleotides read TGCGCCAGCAGCCAAGATGTCGTACGGAACACCGGGGAGCTGTTTTTT. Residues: CASSQDVVRNTGELFF.

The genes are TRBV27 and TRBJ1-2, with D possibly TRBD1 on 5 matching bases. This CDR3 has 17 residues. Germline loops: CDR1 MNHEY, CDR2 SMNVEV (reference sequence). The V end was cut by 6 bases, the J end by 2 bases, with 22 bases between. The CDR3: CASRWRGGAGLNYGYTF. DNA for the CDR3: TGTGCCAGCAGATGGAGGGGAGGGGCAGGGTTAAACTATGGCTACACCTTC.

In DNA form, the CDR3 reads TGTGCCAGCAGTTTCTGGACTAGCGGGCCCCTAGGTGAGCAGTACTTC. Translated: CASSFWTSGPLGEQYF. The chain links TRBV27 to TRBJ2-7; 11 nucleotides align to TRBD2. Per the germline V gene, CDR1 is MNHEY and CDR2 is SMNVEV (reference sequence). The CDR3 contains 16 residues. The J segment lost 7 bases and the V segment lost 3 bases, leaving 11 bases of the junction unmatched.

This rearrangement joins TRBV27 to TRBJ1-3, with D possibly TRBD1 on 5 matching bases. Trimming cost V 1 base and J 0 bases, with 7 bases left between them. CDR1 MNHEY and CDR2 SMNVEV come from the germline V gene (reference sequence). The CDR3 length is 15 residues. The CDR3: CASSLYRSSGNTIYF. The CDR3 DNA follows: TGTGCCAGCAGTTTATACAGGAGCTCTGGAAACACCATATATTTT.

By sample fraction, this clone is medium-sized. The DNA for the CDR3 is TGTGCCAGCAGCTTAGACGGTGGGGCAGACAATGAGCAGTTCTTC. This sequence encodes CASSLDGGADNEQFF. V usage is TRBV11-2 and J usage is TRBJ2-1; D is perhaps TRBD1 (5 bases). The germline V gene has CDR1 SGHAT and CDR2 FQNNGV. This CDR3 region has 15 residues. V was cut by 0 bases and J by 5 bases, with 11 bases left in between. Full variable domain (rest looked up from reference TRBV11-2 and TRBJ2-1): EAGVAQSPRYKIIEKRQSVAFWCNPISGHATLYWYQQILGQGPKLLIQFQNNGVVDDSQLPKDRFSAERLKGVDSTLKIQPAKLEDSAVYLCASSLDGGADNEQFFGPGTRLTVL.

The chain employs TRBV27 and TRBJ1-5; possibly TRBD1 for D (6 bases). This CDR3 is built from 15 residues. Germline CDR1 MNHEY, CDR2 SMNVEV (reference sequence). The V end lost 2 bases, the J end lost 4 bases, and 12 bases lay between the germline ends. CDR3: CASSLRGSPNQPQHF. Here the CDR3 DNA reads TGTGCCAGCAGTTTAAGGGGGAGTCCTAATCAGCCCCAGCATTTT.

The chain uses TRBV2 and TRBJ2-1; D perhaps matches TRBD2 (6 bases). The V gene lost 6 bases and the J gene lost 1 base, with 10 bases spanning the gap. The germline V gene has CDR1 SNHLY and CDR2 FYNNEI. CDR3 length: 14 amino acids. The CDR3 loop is CASSREPSYNEQFF. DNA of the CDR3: TGTGCCAGCAGCCGGGAGCCTTCCTACAATGAGCAGTTCTTC.

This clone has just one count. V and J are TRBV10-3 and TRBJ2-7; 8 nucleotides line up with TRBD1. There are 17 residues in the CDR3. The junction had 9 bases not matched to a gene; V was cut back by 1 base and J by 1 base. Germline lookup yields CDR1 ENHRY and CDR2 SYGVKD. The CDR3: CAISEYLHRDRSYEQYF. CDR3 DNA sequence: TGTGCCATCAGTGAGTACCTACACCGGGACAGGTCCTACGAGCAGTACTTC.

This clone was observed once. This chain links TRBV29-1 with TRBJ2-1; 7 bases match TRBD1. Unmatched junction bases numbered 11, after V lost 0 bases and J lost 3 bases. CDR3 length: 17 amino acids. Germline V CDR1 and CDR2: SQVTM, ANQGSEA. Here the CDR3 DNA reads TGCAGCGTTGAAGATGGGTACCCCGGGACAGTCTACAATGAGCAGTTCTTC. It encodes CSVEDGYPGTVYNEQFF.

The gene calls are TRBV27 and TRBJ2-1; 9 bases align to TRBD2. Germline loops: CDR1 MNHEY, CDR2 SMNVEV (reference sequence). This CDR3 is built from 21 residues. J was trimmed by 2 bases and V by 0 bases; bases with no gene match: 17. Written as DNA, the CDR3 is TGTGCCAGCAGTTTATCGTACTTAGCGGGAGCTCAACTCCCTGCCTACAATGAGCAGTTCTTC. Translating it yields CASSLSYLAGAQLPAYNEQFF.

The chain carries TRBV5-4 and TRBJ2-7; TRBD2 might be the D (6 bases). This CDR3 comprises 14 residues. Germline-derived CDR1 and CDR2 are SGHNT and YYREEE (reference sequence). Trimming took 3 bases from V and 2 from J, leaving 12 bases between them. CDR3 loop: CASSSRDLTYEQYF. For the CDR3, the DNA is TGTGCCAGCAGCTCCCGGGACTTAACCTACGAGCAGTACTTC.